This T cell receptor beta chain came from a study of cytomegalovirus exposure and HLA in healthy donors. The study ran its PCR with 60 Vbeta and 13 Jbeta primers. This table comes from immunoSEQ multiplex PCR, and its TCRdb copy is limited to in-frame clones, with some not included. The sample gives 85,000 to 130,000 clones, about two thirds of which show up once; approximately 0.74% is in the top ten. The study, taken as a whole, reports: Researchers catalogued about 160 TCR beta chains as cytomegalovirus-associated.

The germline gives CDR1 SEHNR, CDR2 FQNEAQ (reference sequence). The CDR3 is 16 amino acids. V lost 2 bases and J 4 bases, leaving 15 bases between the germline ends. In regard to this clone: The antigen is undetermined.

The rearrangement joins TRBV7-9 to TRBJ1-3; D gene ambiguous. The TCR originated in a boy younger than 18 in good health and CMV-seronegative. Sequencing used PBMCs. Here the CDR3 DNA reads TGTGCCAGCAGCTTACCTCCCGGGTCCGGAGGAAACACCATATATTTT. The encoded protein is CASSLPPGSGGNTIYF. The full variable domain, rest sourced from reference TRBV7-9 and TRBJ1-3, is DTGVSQNPRHKITKRGQNVTFRCDPISEHNRLYWYRQTLGQGPEFLTYFQNEAQLEKSRLLSDRFSAERPKGSFSTLEIQRTEQGDSAMYLCASSLPPGSGGNTIYFGEGSWLTVV.